This entry lists 14 T cell receptor beta chains sequenced from one sample in a study of T cell responses to AZD1222 COVID-19 vaccine. Generated by immunoSEQ multiplex PCR, the TCRdb table keeps only in-frame clones and is missing some. This table holds 180,000 or so clones, more than 80% found once. Material: peripheral blood, obtained 28 days after the second dose of the MenACWY control vaccine. The receptors shown here come from an adult who received the MenACWY meningococcal vaccine as a control.

V is TRBV9 and J is TRBJ1-1, with a possible D match to TRBD1 (5 bases). The CDR3 is made up of 15 amino acids. CDR1 SGDLS and CDR2 YYNGEE come from the germline V gene. V was shortened by 3 bases and J by 12 bases, with 24 bases between the two germline ends. CDR3 nucleotide sequence: TGTGCCAGCAGCGCAGAACCGGGACGGACCCAGATGTCTTTCTTT. It codes for CASSAEPGRTQMSFF.

The chain recombines TRBV25-1 with TRBJ1-4; 9 bases map to TRBD1. After removal of 2 bases from V and 5 bases from J, the junction contained 3 bases not matched to a gene. In germline, CDR1 is MGHDK, CDR2 SYGVNS. There are 15 residues in the CDR3. CDR3 protein: CASSEPGTGNEKLFF. In nucleotides, the CDR3 is TGTGCCAGCAGTGAACCCGGGACAGGGAATGAAAAACTGTTTTTT.

The rearrangement uses TRBV6-1 and TRBJ2-7, with unresolved D. In germline, CDR1 is MNHNS, CDR2 SASEGT. This CDR3 is 10 amino acids long. The V end lost 3 bases, the J end lost 4 bases, and 1 base lay between the germline ends. In DNA form, the CDR3 reads TGTGCCAGCAGTGAGTACGAGCAGTACTTC. The encoded protein is CASSEYEQYF.

The chain employs TRBV19 and TRBJ1-3, with D possibly TRBD1 on 6 matching bases. Germline V CDR1 and CDR2: LNHDA, SQIVND (reference sequence). Trimming removed 3 bases from V and 4 bases from J, with 10 bases in between. The CDR3 extends over 14 amino acids. CDR3 sequence reads: CASSIGGLGNTIYF. CDR3 DNA sequence: TGTGCCAGTAGTATTGGGGGGCTCGGAAACACCATATATTTT.

Only one count was recorded for this clone. The chain couples TRBV6-5 to TRBJ1-3; TRBD1 is a possible D gene (5 bases). V lost 2 bases and J 3 bases, leaving 11 bases between the germline ends. The CDR3 is 15 amino acids. CDR1 and CDR2 from the germline V gene are MNHEY and SVGAGI. Here the CDR3 reads CASSYAQGNGNTIYF. CDR3 coding DNA: TGTGCCAGCAGTTACGCCCAGGGTAATGGAAACACCATATATTTT.

CDR3 protein: CASSFSTDTQYF. The CDR3 DNA is TGTGCCAGCAGCTTTTCGACAGATACGCAGTATTTT. The chain carries TRBV7-6 and TRBJ2-3; D gene uncertain. The CDR3 extends over 12 amino acids. V lost 3 bases and J lost 3, with 4 bases in between. Germline V gives CDR1 SGHVS, CDR2 FNYEAQ.

The rearrangement uses TRBV4-1 and TRBJ2-7, with 7 bases matching TRBD2. Germline V gene data show CDR1 as MGHRA and CDR2 as YSYEKL. The length of the CDR3 is 17 residues. Unmatched junction bases numbered 8, after V lost 0 bases and J lost 0 bases. CDR3 bases: TGCGCCAGCAGCCAAGATAACGGCGGCGGGAGCTCCTACGAGCAGTACTTC. It codes for CASSQDNGGGSSYEQYF.

The J gene is TRBJ1-5, the V gene TRBV28, with a weak D call TRBD1 (6 bases). The CDR3 totals 16 residues. V gave up 7 bases and J gave up 1 base, with 17 bases separating them. In germline, CDR1 is MDHEN, CDR2 SYDVKM. CDR3 nucleotide sequence: TGTGCCAGCATCCCGCGTCAGGGGAGGAGCAATCAGCCCCAGCATTTT. Translated, it gives CASIPRQGRSNQPQHF.

This chain connects TRBV19 to TRBJ2-1; 7 nucleotides line up with TRBD2. Germline V gene sequence: CDR1 LNHDA, CDR2 SQIVND (reference sequence). CDR3 length: 15 amino acids. V lost 3 bases and J lost 5; bases outside the gene matches: 7. This CDR3 reads CASSITGGPHNEQFF. In nucleotides, the CDR3 is TGTGCCAGTAGTATTACGGGAGGCCCTCACAATGAGCAGTTCTTC.

The rearrangement links TRBV10-1 to TRBJ1-4, with D perhaps TRBD1 (6 bases). The CDR3 contains 15 residues. Germline lookup yields CDR1 WNHNN and CDR2 SYGVQD (reference sequence). V dropped 7 bases and J dropped 11 bases, with 23 bases sitting between them. The CDR3 region has the DNA TGCGCCAGCACTTTAACCCCCTTGACAGGATTGAAACTGTTTTTT. It is translated as CASTLTPLTGLKLFF.

In this sample, this clone turned up a few times. V usage is TRBV7-8 and J usage is TRBJ2-2, with 10 bases that match TRBD2. Trimming removed 5 bases from V and 4 bases from J; junction bases left unmatched: 10. In germline, CDR1 is SGHVS, CDR2 FQNEAQ. This CDR3 is built from 17 residues. For the CDR3, the DNA is TGTGCCAGCAGCCAGGAGCCTAGCGGGAGTTTCACCGGGGAGCTGTTTTTT. It specifies CASSQEPSGSFTGELFF. Full variable domain (missing parts from reference TRBV7-8 and TRBJ2-2): GAGVSQSPRYKVAKRGQDVALRCDPISGHVSLFWYQQALGQGPEFLTYFQNEAQLDKSGLPSDRFFAERPEGSVSTLKIQRTQQEDSAVYLCASSQEPSGSFTGELFFGEGSRLTVL.

The CDR3 spells CAASSGTLQETQYF. CDR3 in DNA: TGTGCGGCCAGTAGTGGGACTTTACAAGAGACCCAGTACTTC. This sequence joins TRBV19 and TRBJ2-5; possible D gene TRBD2, 6 bases. The CDR3 is 14 amino acids. Germline V gene lookup returns CDR1 LNHDA and CDR2 SQIVND (reference sequence).

This clone was seen only once. This chain uses TRBV7-2 with TRBJ1-1; unclear D gene. The CDR3 is made up of 13 amino acids. Germline values: CDR1 SGHTA, CDR2 FQGNSA. Deletions cut 3 bases from V and 2 bases from J, with 7 bases between. CDR3 residues: CASSLESNTEAFF. CDR3 sequence (DNA): TGTGCCAGCAGCTTGGAAAGTAACACTGAAGCTTTCTTT. Supplemented by reference TRBV7-2 and TRBJ1-1, the full variable domain reads GAGVSQSPSNKVTEKGKDVELRCDPISGHTALYWYRQSLGQGLEFLIYFQGNSAPDKSGLPSDRFSAERTGGSVSTLTIQRTQQEDSAVYLCASSLESNTEAFFGQGTRLTVV.

The gene calls are TRBV10-1 and TRBJ1-2; D gene ambiguous. V was pared by 6 bases and J by 4 bases, with 15 bases between. Looked up from germline, CDR1 is WNHNN and CDR2 is SYGVQD (reference sequence). The CDR3 covers 14 residues. This CDR3 is CASSNTSSFYGYTF. CDR3 nucleotide sequence: TGCGCCAGCAGCAATACGTCTTCTTTCTATGGCTACACCTTC.